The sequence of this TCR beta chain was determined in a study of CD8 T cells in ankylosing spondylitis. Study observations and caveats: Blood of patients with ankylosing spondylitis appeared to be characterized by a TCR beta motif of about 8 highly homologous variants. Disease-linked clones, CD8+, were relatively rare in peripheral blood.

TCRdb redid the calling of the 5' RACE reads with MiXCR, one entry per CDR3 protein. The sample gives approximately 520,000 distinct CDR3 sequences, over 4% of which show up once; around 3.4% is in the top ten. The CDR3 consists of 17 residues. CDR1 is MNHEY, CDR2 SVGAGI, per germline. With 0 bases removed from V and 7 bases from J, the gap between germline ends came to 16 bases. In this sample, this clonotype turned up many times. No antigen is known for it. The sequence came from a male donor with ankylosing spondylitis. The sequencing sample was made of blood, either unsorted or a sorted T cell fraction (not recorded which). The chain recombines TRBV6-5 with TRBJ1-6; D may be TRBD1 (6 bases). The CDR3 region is CASSYSWTVRGNSPLHF. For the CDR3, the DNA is TGTGCCAGCAGTTACTCCTGGACAGTAAGAGGGAATTCACCCCTCCACTTT.